What follows is one TCR beta chain and its context. No antigen is known for it. This CDR3 has 15 residues. Germline loops: CDR1 SGHRS, CDR2 YFSETQ. The ends were cut back, 0 bases at V and 11 bases at J, with 20 bases in the middle. The sample belongs to a study of post-analysis software for immune sequencing data. Study overall: Courses of disease covered relapsing-remitting, secondary progressive and progressive-relapsing multiple sclerosis. Regarding the study as a whole: Samples sharing a preparation batch grouped tightly together when assessed by F measure. Controls' normalized Chao1 diversity significantly exceeded that of multiple sclerosis patients. Five or six TRBV segments, TRBV5-6, TRBV5-1 and TRBV20-1 among them, were found more frequent in patients than controls.

The authors incorporated unique molecular identifiers into the TCR beta cDNA libraries. The yield from roughly 1 to 10 million T cells was around 500,000 cDNA molecules in total. TCRdb recomputed calls from the PCR reads with MiXCR, one row per CDR3 protein. The sample shows 400,000 to 500,000 distinct CDR3 sequences, over 30% of them seen only once. The TCR sequence derives from a girl between 2 and 10 years old with multiple sclerosis. This chain joins TRBV5-1 and TRBJ2-5; TRBD2 is a possible D gene (5 bases). Sequencing used blood. In nucleotides, the CDR3 is TGCGCCAGCAGCTTGGCCCCGGGGAGCTACAATGAGCAGTACTTC. Its protein is CASSLAPGSYNEQYF. The complete variable domain, with remaining parts taken from reference TRBV5-1 and TRBJ2-5, reads KAGVTQTPRYLIKTRGQQVTLSCSPISGHRSVSWYQQTPGQGLQFLFEYFSETQRNKGNFPGRFSGRQFSNSRSEMNVSTLELGDSALYLCASSLAPGSYNEQYFGPGTRLLVL.